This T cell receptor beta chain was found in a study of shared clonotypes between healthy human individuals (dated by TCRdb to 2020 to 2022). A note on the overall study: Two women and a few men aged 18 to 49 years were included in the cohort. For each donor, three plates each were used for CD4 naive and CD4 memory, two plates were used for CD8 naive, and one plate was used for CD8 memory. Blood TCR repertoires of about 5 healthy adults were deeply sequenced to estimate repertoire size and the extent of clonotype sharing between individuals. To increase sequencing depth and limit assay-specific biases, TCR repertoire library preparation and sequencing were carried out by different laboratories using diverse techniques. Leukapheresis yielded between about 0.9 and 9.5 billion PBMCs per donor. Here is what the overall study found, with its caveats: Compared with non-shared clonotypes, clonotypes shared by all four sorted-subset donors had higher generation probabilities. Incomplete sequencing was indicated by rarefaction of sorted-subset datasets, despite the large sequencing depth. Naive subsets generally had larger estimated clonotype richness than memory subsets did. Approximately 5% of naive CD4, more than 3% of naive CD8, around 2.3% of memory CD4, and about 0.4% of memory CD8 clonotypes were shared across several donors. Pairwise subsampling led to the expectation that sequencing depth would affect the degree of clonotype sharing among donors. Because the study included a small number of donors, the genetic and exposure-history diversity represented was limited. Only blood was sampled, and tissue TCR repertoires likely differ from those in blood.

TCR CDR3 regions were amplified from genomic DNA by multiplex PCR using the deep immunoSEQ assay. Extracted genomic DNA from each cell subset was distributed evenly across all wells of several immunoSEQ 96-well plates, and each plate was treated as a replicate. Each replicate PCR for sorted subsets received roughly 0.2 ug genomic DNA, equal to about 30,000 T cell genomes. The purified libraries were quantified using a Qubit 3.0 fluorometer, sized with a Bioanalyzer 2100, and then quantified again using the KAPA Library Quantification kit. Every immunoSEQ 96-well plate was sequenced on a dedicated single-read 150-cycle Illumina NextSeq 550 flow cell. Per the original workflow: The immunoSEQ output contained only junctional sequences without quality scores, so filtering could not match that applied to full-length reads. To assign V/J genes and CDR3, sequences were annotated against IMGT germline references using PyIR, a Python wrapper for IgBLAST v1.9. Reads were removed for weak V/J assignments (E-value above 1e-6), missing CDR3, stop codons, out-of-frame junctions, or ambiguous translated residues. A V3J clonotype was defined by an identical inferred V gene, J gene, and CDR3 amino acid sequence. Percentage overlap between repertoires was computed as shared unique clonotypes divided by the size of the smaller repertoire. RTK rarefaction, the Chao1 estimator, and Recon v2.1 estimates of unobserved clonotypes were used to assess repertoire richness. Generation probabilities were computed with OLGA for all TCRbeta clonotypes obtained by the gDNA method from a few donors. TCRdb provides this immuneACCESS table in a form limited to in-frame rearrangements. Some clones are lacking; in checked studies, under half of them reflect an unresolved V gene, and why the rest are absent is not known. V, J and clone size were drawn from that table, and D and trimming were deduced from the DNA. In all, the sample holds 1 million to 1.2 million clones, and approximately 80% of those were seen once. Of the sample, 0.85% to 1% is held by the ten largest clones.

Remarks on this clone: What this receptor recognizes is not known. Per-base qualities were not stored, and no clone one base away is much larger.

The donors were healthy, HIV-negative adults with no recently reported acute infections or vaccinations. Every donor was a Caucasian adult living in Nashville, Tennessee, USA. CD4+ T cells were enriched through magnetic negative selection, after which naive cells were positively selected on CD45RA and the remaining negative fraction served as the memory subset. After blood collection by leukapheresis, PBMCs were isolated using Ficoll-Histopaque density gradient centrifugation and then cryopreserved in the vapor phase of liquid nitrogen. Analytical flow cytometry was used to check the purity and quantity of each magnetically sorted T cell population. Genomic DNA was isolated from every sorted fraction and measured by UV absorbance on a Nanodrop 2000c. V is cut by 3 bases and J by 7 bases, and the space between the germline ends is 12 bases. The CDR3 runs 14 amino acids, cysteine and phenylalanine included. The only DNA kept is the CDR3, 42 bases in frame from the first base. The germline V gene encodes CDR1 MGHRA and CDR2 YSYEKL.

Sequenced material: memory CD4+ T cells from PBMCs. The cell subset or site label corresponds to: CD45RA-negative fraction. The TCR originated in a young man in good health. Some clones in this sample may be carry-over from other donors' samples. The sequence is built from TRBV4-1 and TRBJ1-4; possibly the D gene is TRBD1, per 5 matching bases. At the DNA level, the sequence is TGCGCCAGCAGCCACGGGGCTTTGGGTGAAAAACTGTTTTTT. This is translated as CASSHGALGEKLFF.